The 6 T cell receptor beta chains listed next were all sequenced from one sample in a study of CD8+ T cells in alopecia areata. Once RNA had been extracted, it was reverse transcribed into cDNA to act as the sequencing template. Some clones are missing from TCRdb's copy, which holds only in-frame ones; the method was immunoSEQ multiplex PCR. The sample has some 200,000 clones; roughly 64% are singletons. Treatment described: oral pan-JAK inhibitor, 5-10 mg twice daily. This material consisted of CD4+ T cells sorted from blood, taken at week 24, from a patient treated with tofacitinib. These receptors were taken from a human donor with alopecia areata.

For the CDR3, the DNA is TGCGCCAGCAGCCCAACCGGTGGGGGTGGAGGTACGCAGTATTTT. This codes for CASSPTGGGGGTQYF. The chain recombines TRBV5-1 with TRBJ2-3; D might be TRBD1 or TRBD2, each matching 5 bases. Trimming cost V 4 bases and J 8 bases, with 20 bases left between them. CDR1 is SGHRS and CDR2 is YFSETQ in the germline V gene. This CDR3 has 15 residues.

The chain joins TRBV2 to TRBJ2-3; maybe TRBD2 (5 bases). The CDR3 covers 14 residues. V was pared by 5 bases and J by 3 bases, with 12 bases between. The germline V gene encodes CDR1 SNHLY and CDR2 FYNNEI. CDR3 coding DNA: TGTGCCAGCAGTCTTTTGCGGACTACAGATACGCAGTATTTT. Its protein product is CASSLLRTTDTQYF.

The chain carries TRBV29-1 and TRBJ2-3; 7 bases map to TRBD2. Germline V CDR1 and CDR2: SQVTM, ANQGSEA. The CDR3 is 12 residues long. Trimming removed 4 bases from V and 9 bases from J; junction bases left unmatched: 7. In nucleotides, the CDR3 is TGCAGCGTTGGTTTCGCGGGAGAAACGCAGTATTTT. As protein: CSVGFAGETQYF.

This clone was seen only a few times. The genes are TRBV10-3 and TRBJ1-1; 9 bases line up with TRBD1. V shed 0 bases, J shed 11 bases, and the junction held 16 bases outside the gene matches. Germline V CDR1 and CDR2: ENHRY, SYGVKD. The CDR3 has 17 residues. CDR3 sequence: CAISESGTGIVPRGAFF. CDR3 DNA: TGTGCCATCAGTGAGTCGGGGACAGGGATTGTGCCCAGGGGGGCTTTCTTT.

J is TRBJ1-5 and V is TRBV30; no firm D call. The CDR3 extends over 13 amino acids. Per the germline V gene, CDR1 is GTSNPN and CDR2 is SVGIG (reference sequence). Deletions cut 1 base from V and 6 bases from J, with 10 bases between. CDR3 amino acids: CAWSGERSQPQHF. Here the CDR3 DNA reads TGTGCCTGGAGTGGGGAAAGAAGTCAGCCCCAGCATTTT.

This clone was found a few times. DNA for the CDR3: TGCGCCAGCAGCCCGATCCAACAGGGAGATCTGTCTAGCAATCAGCCCCAGCATTTT. This codes for CASSPIQQGDLSSNQPQHF. The chain employs TRBV4-1 and TRBJ1-5; weak D call: TRBD1 (6 bases). Trimming took 4 bases from V and 0 from J, leaving 22 bases between them. In germline, CDR1 is MGHRA, CDR2 YSYEKL. The CDR3 covers 19 residues.